This T cell receptor beta chain was retrieved from a study of T cell clones after liver transplantation (dated by TCRdb to about 2019). Concerning the study at large: The samples were obtained from ITN030ST, a randomized trial that attempted immunosuppression withdrawal within 2 years after liver transplantation. Donor-reactive T cell clones were identified using TCRbeta sequencing after a pre-transplant mixed lymphocyte reaction and were then followed in post-transplant blood. As an antigen-independent comparator for donor-reactive sequences, third party-reactive TCRbeta sequences were also identified from pre-transplant MLRs. Three of the eight recipients were HCV-positive; the others were transplanted for non-autoimmune, non-viral indications. Until randomization at 12-24 months post-transplant, subjects were given standard immunosuppression, with no induction therapy. To count as tolerant, a recipient had to stay completely off immunosuppression for at least one year without liver enzymes climbing beyond twice the upper limit of normal. Blood samples were collected pre-transplant, then pre-randomization ahead of withdrawal, and finally post-randomization once withdrawal had either been completed or failed. The studied cohort comprised 8 liver transplant recipients, 3 classified as tolerant and 5 as non-tolerant. Points the paper makes about the study in general: Once repertoire turnover was taken into account, donor-reactive detection showed a significant reduction for CD4 in 7 of 8 subjects and for CD8 in 8 of 8. In two subjects, low numbers of available donor cells limited the measurable donor-reactive repertoire. A greater decline was seen for donor-reactive sequences than for third party-reactive sequences, suggesting partial antigen-specific deletion unrelated to withdrawal success. Because allograft tissue specimens were not available, migration of donor-reactive T cells into the graft, rather than deletion, may have occurred. In most of the 8 subjects, regardless of tolerance or HCV status, circulating donor-reactive CD4 TCRbeta sequences dropped significantly post-transplant. The conclusions were preliminary, being limited by small, heterogeneous patient numbers and by non-standardized post-transplant time points.

Its CDR3 holds 15 amino acids, cysteine through phenylalanine. The read is trimmed to its CDR3 DNA, 45 bases read in frame from base 1. Via the germline V gene (reference sequence), CDR1 is SEHNR and CDR2 FQNEAQ. Cut back by 5 bases and 4 bases, the V and J ends lie 17 bases apart. For this clone: This receptor's antigen is unknown. No per-base quality is available; no much larger clone lies one base away.

Using immunoSEQ, frozen genomic DNA was subjected to high-throughput TCRbeta CDR3 sequencing, a process that included PCR amplification, mapping, bias correction and internal controls. Per the original workflow: Only productive rearrangements were retained, and each unique TCRbeta sequence was defined by its CDR3 nucleotide sequence together with its V and J gene. Donor-reactive sequences required at least 5-fold expansion in CFSE-low cells versus unstimulated pre-transplant cells and at least 0.01% frequency. Per-subject minimum frequency thresholds, based on the lowest-template unstimulated sample, ensured at least 90% detection power. Jensen-Shannon divergence between the top 1000 TCRbeta sequences post- versus pre-transplant served as the measure of repertoire turnover. Two-sided Fisher's exact tests were used to test for changes in how often donor-reactive sequences were detected. The table comes from immuneACCESS by way of TCRdb, which keeps in-frame sequences with V and J called. Part of the clones is missing from these tables; in studies checked, under half for an unresolved V gene and the rest for unknown reasons. Clone size and the V and J calls come from that table; the DNA yielded D and trimming. This sample lists under 85,000 clones; 80% were detected once. About 0.79% of the sample belongs to the ten largest clones.

Unstimulated PBMCs, after thawing, were stained for CD3, CD4 and CD8 and then FACS-sorted into CD3+CD4+ and CD3+CD8+ populations. All 8 studied subjects were randomized to withdrawal of immunosuppression. The Qiagen DNeasy Blood and Tissue Kit was used for isolation of genomic DNA. The specimen comprised CD4+ T cells from blood, sampled 12 months after liver transplant. The chain couples TRBV7-9 to TRBJ1-2; TRBD1 is a weak D gene call, 6 bases matching. This receptor was identified in a human patient who received a liver transplant. After a transplant, the graft donor may have provided part of the T cells. For the CDR3, the sequence is CASSKGHRDLYGYTF. The DNA reads TGTGCCAGCAGCAAGGGACACCGAGACCTCTATGGCTACACCTTC.